This T cell receptor (beta chain) was identified in a study of blood T cell repertoires in COVID-19 (dated by TCRdb to 2020 to 2021). The study in broad terms: Samples covering the acute and convalescent phases of COVID-19 were provided by collaborators in the United States, Italy and Spain. A freely available public database, intended as a resource for researchers studying the immune response to SARS-CoV-2, is where the repertoires were released. HLA class I and class II types, where available, came from metadata supplied by the sample provider rather than from assay-based typing. The samples were drawn from two sources: the first 160 participants of the ongoing ImmuneRACE study, and 1,254 subjects contributed by 6 global collaborators. The prospective study material was composed of cDNA or gDNA derived from T cells, B-cell-depleted T cells, or PBMCs. The sample metadata nearly always contained a de-identified subject ID, COVID-19 status, age in years and sex. Subjects who had been exposed to COVID-19, were actively infected with it, or had recovered from it provided the deeply sampled blood TCRbeta repertoires that made up the dataset.

This clone was observed once. Its recognized antigen is unknown. No base-level quality is on record; no much larger clone is a single base apart. Whole blood was collected in K2EDTA tubes by collaborating institutions according to the institutions' own protocols. For TCRbeta analysis, collaborator samples were shipped as frozen whole blood, as isolated PBMCs, or as DNA extracted from either sample type. The immunoSEQ Assay, a bias-controlled multiplex PCR, was used to amplify TCRbeta CDR3 regions from genomic DNA. Processing in the source paper ran as follows. The number of nucleated cells in each sample was estimated by amplification of reference gene primers within the assay. Sequence reads were collapsed and filtered to measure the absolute abundance of every unique TCRbeta CDR3 rearrangement. For each sample, productive Simpson clonality was calculated as the square root of Simpson's diversity index over productive rearrangements. Here the immuneACCESS table is served through TCRdb, limited to in-frame sequences with V and J called. Missing clones are a known gap in these copies; in checked studies unresolved V genes cover under half, and the rest lacks a known reason. Clone size and the V and J calls come from that table; the DNA yielded D and trimming. The sample table lists 45,000 to 55,000 clones, 80% to 90% of them with a count of one. The ten biggest clones cover 6.5% to 8% of the sample.

Overall study outcomes, separate from this receptor: The amount of clinical and demographic metadata varied by source and participant and was provided uncurated.

The CDR3 goes from the cysteine to the phenylalanine over 15 residues. This entry keeps only the CDR3 DNA: 45 bases, framed from base 1. Cut back by 5 bases and 0 bases, the V and J ends lie 12 bases apart. Sequences SGHRS (CDR1) and YFSETQ (CDR2) are obtained from the germline V gene. The chain employs TRBV5-1 and TRBJ2-1; no D gene call is confident. Sequencing was performed on peripheral blood. The receptor was derived from a man in his fifties with active COVID-19. The CDR3 protein is CASSVGDGSYNEQFF. The nucleotide sequence reads TGCGCCAGCAGTGTTGGAGATGGCTCCTACAATGAGCAGTTCTTC. Beyond the CDR3, the reference TRBV5-1 and TRBJ2-1 genes provide the residues; the full variable domain reads: KAGVTQTPRYLIKTRGQQVTLSCSPISGHRSVSWYQQTPGQGLQFLFEYFSETQRNKGNFPGRFSGRQFSNSRSEMNVSTLELGDSALYLCASSVGDGSYNEQFFGPGTRLTVL.